Detailed here is one T cell receptor beta chain. These data belong to a study of T cell changes during pregnancy in multiple sclerosis. TCRdb keeps only in-frame clones here, not all; method: immunoSEQ multiplex PCR. The sample has fewer than 85,000 clones, around 90% seen once. The source of this sequence is a female donor with multiple sclerosis, enrolled in a pregnancy study. The sample consisted of peripheral blood, taken in the second trimester of pregnancy.

CDR3 DNA sequence: TGCAGTGGTTATCGGAGCACTGAAGCTTTCTTT. This gives the protein CSGYRSTEAFF. This chain uses TRBV20-1 with TRBJ1-1; D gene unclear. The CDR3 is made up of 11 amino acids. V lost 7 bases to trimming and J lost 4 bases, with 10 bases between them. In germline, CDR1 is DFQATT, CDR2 SNEGSKA (reference sequence).